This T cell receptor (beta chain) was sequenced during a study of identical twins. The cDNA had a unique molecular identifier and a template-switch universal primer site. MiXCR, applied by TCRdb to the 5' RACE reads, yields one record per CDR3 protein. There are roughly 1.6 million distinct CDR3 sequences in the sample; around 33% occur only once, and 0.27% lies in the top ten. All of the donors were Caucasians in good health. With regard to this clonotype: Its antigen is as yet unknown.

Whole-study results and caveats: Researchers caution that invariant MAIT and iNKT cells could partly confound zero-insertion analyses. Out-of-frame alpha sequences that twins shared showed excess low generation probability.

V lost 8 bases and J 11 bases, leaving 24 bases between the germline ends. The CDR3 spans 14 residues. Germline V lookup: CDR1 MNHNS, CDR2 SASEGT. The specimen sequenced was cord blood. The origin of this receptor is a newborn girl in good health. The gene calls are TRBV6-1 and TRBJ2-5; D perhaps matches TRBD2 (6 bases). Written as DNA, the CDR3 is TGTGCCAGCCTACGGACTATCTCCTACAATGGGCAGTACTTC. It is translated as CASLRTISYNGQYF.